The 29 T cell receptor beta chains presented below share a single source sample, sequenced in a study of cytomegalovirus exposure and HLA in healthy donors. Amplification used 60 Vbeta primers and 13 Jbeta primers. Generated by immunoSEQ multiplex PCR, the TCRdb table keeps only in-frame clones and is missing some. The table includes 95,000 to 150,000 clones, 63% detected once. Sequenced material: PBMCs. These receptors all stem from a middle-aged man in good health and CMV-seropositive.

The rearrangement links TRBV7-9 to TRBJ2-7; 10 bases are shared with TRBD2. There are 16 residues in the CDR3. J gave up 4 bases and V 4 bases, and 10 bases lay outside the gene matches. Germline assignment: CDR1 SEHNR and CDR2 FQNEAQ (reference sequence). CDR3 in DNA: TGTGCCAGCAGCTCGGGGCAGCGGGAGGGCCGGTACGAGCAGTACTTC. Its translation is CASSSGQREGRYEQYF.

Only one count was recorded for this clone. V gene TRBV11-3 combines with J gene TRBJ2-3; D is uncertain. This CDR3 spans 15 amino acids. Trimming cost V 0 bases and J 4 bases, with 11 bases left between them. CDR1 and CDR2 (germline): SGHNT, YENEEA. In DNA form, the CDR3 reads TGTGCCAGCAGCTTAGAAGGCACCGAGGCAGATACGCAGTATTTT. Translation: CASSLEGTEADTQYF.

The chain carries TRBV5-1 and TRBJ2-2, with D perhaps matching TRBD1 (5 bases). The length of the CDR3 is 16 residues. The V and J ends lost 0 bases and 6 bases respectively, with 15 bases between them. The germline V gene has CDR1 SGHRS and CDR2 YFSETQ. This CDR3 reads CASSLVQGTSAGELFF. The CDR3 DNA is TGCGCCAGCAGCTTGGTGCAGGGTACATCGGCCGGGGAGCTGTTTTTT.

This clone has just a few counts. The CDR3 bases are TGTGCCAGCTGCTGGACTAGCGGCAATGAGCAGTTCTTC. Translating gives CASCWTSGNEQFF. The V and J genes are TRBV28 and TRBJ2-1; TRBD2 matches 10 bases. Per the germline V gene, CDR1 is MDHEN and CDR2 is SYDVKM. The CDR3 is 13 amino acids. Trimming removed 8 bases from V and 6 bases from J; junction bases left unmatched: 4.

J is TRBJ2-1 and V is TRBV7-2; 7 nucleotides agree with TRBD1. The CDR3 has 17 residues. V lost 2 bases, J lost 2 bases, and 9 bases stayed unmatched. In germline, CDR1 is SGHTA, CDR2 FQGNSA. DNA of the CDR3: TGTGCCAGCAGCTTAAACCCGGGACAGCATCCCTACAATGAGCAGTTCTTC. It specifies CASSLNPGQHPYNEQFF.

This clone was seen just once. This rearrangement joins TRBV30 to TRBJ1-6; D is possibly TRBD1 (6 bases). Germline V lookup: CDR1 GTSNPN, CDR2 SVGIG (reference sequence). The length of the CDR3 is 12 residues. The V end lost 2 bases, the J end lost 13 bases, and 12 bases lay between the germline ends. In DNA, the CDR3 is TGTGCCTGGAGTTTAGGGGGGGCCCCCCTCCACTTT. This sequence encodes CAWSLGGAPLHF.

The chain couples TRBV6-5 to TRBJ1-1; D remains unclear. CDR1 and CDR2 from the germline V gene are MNHEY and SVGAGI. Trimming removed 2 bases from V and 0 bases from J, with 10 bases in between. This CDR3 has 15 amino acids. DNA of the CDR3: TGTGCCAGCAGTTACCGAACACGGGTGAACACTGAAGCTTTCTTT. Its translation: CASSYRTRVNTEAFF.

The V call is TRBV13, the J call TRBJ2-5; TRBD2 matches 10 bases. V lost 3 bases, J lost 1 base, and 5 bases stayed unmatched. Germline lookup yields CDR1 PRHDT and CDR2 FYEKMQ (reference sequence). CDR3 size: 16 residues. Written as DNA, the CDR3 is TGTGCCAGCAGCTTCCCTAGCGGGGGCTCCCAAGAGACCCAGTACTTC. It yields the protein CASSFPSGGSQETQYF.

The chain recombines TRBV11-3 with TRBJ2-1; TRBD2 matches at 9 bases. The CDR3 has 15 residues. Germline V gene sequence: CDR1 SGHNT, CDR2 YENEEA. Trimming cost V 5 bases and J 0 bases; bases outside gene matches: 2. The CDR3 coding sequence is TGTGCCAGCAGCCTTAGCGGGAGCTCCTACAATGAGCAGTTCTTC. Protein product: CASSLSGSSYNEQFF.

This clone has a handful of counts. The CDR3 sequence is CASSALERSAYTDTQYF. CDR3 DNA: TGTGCCAGCAGCGCCCTTGAGCGGTCTGCATACACAGATACGCAGTATTTT. V is TRBV9 and J is TRBJ2-3, with a weak D call TRBD2 (5 bases). V lost 3 bases and J 2 bases, leaving 19 bases between the germline ends. Germline-derived CDR1 and CDR2 are SGDLS and YYNGEE. The CDR3 totals 17 residues.

The CDR3 bases are TGCGCCAGCAGTGAAGGGTTCGAAGCGGGGGGCTACAATGAGCAGTTCTTC. Protein: CASSEGFEAGGYNEQFF. The chain combines TRBV10-1 with TRBJ2-1; TRBD2 aligns across 9 bases. CDR1 is WNHNN, CDR2 SYGVQD, per germline (reference sequence). The junction had 9 bases not matched to a gene; V was cut back by 3 bases and J by 3 bases. CDR3 length: 17 residues.

In this sample, this clone turned up a few times. J is TRBJ1-2 and V is TRBV6-5; 8 bases are shared with TRBD1. The germline gives CDR1 MNHEY, CDR2 SVGAGI. CDR3 length: 14 residues. The V and J ends lost 2 bases and 5 bases, in that order; junction bases with no gene match: 4. This CDR3 reads CASSYAGQGYGYTF. In nucleotides, the CDR3 is TGTGCCAGCAGTTACGCTGGACAGGGATATGGCTACACCTTC.

V is TRBV7-9 and J is TRBJ2-7; a weak D match, TRBD2 (5 bases). Germline loops: CDR1 SEHNR, CDR2 FQNEAQ (reference sequence). Trimming cost V 0 bases and J 6 bases, with 18 bases left between them. There are 16 residues in the CDR3. In DNA, the CDR3 is TGTGCCAGCAGCTTAGCTTCGGCGGGCCCGGGCATCGAGCAGTACTTC. This encodes CASSLASAGPGIEQYF.

This rearrangement joins TRBV29-1 to TRBJ2-7; D is possibly TRBD2 (6 bases). This CDR3 has 13 amino acids. Germline CDR1 reads SQVTM; CDR2 reads ANQGSEA. Trimming took off 4 bases at V and 7 bases at J, with 17 bases between the two ends. The CDR3 reads CSVGLADSGEQYF. The CDR3 nucleotides read TGCAGCGTTGGATTAGCCGACAGCGGGGAGCAGTACTTC.

This clone was observed a handful of times. The sample holds other DNA sequences that translate to the same CDR3. This chain links TRBV28 with TRBJ1-2; D not certain. The CDR3 sequence is 12 residues long. V was clipped by 3 bases and J by 8 bases, with 10 bases between them. The germline V gene has CDR1 MDHEN and CDR2 SYDVKM. The DNA of the CDR3 is TGTGCCAGCAGTTTTAACCCGCGGGGCTACACCTTC. It yields the protein CASSFNPRGYTF.

This chain connects TRBV19 to TRBJ1-6; D not resolved. The germline V gene encodes CDR1 LNHDA and CDR2 SQIVND (reference sequence). There are 15 residues in the CDR3. V was clipped by 6 bases and J by 0 bases, with 9 bases between them. CDR3 coding DNA: TGTGCCAGTAGCCCGGGGAGCTCCTATAATTCACCCCTCCACTTT. Its translation: CASSPGSSYNSPLHF.

The chain uses TRBV19 and TRBJ2-1; no firm D call. Germline V gene lookup returns CDR1 LNHDA and CDR2 SQIVND (reference sequence). CDR3 length: 14 residues. V shed 6 bases and J shed 10 bases, with 19 bases lying between them. For the CDR3, the DNA is TGTGCCAGTAGGGAGCTTTCAGCTAGTGACGAGCAGTTCTTC. Encoded protein: CASRELSASDEQFF. The variable domain in full, completed from reference TRBV19 and TRBJ2-1, reads DGGITQSPKYLFRKEGQNVTLSCEQNLNHDAMYWYRQDPGQGLRLIYYSQIVNDFQKGDIAEGYSVSREKKESFPLTVTSAQKNPTAFYLCASRELSASDEQFFGPGTRLTVL.

V usage is TRBV4-1 and J usage is TRBJ2-7; 10 bases align to TRBD1. V was pared by 1 base and J by 2 bases, with 2 bases of the junction left unmatched. Per germline, CDR1 MGHRA and CDR2 YSYEKL. The CDR3 length is 15 residues. CDR3 DNA sequence: TGCGCCAGCAGCCAAGTGACAGGGGGCGCCTACGAGCAGTACTTC. Its protein is CASSQVTGGAYEQYF.

V is TRBV19 and J is TRBJ2-3, with 8 bases aligning to TRBD1. V was clipped by 7 bases and J by 4 bases; unmatched bases: 10. This CDR3 spans 15 amino acids. Per the germline V gene, CDR1 is LNHDA and CDR2 is SQIVND (reference sequence). CDR3 sequence (DNA): TGTGCCAGTAACCCCCCCTACAGGGGGGCAGATACGCAGTATTTT. Translated, it gives CASNPPYRGADTQYF. The full variable domain, with the rest looked up from reference TRBV19 and TRBJ2-3, is DGGITQSPKYLFRKEGQNVTLSCEQNLNHDAMYWYRQDPGQGLRLIYYSQIVNDFQKGDIAEGYSVSREKKESFPLTVTSAQKNPTAFYLCASNPPYRGADTQYFGPGTRLTVL.

The chain couples TRBV6-5 to TRBJ2-5; TRBD1 agrees at 9 bases. The tail of the sequence fits TRBJ2-7 better, so the J call may be wrong. The CDR3 loop spans 15 amino acids. From germline, CDR1 is MNHEY and CDR2 SVGAGI. The CDR3: CASRHRGPWAYEQYF. CDR3 nucleotide sequence: TGTGCCAGCAGGCACAGGGGGCCTTGGGCCTACGAGCAGTACTTC.

The chain is built from TRBV15 and TRBJ1-4; no clear D gene. The ends were cut back, 0 bases at V and 4 bases at J, with 9 bases in the middle. The CDR3 totals 15 residues. The germline V gene encodes CDR1 LNHNV and CDR2 YYDKDF (reference sequence). CDR3 in amino acids: CATSRDLQRNEKLFF. CDR3 DNA: TGTGCCACCAGCAGAGATCTCCAGCGTAATGAAAAACTGTTTTTT.

This chain uses TRBV30 with TRBJ2-5; 12 bases map to TRBD2. The junction had 8 bases not matched to a gene; V was cut back by 7 bases and J by 5 bases. Germline lookup yields CDR1 GTSNPN and CDR2 SVGIG (reference sequence). CDR3 size: 14 residues. CDR3: CASLAGGRVETQYF. In nucleotides, the CDR3 is TGTGCCTCTCTAGCGGGAGGGCGGGTGGAGACCCAGTACTTC.

The chain uses TRBV28 and TRBJ1-5; TRBD1 is a possible D gene (5 bases). Between the trimmed V and J ends, which lost 6 bases and 0 bases, there was a span of 12 bases. The CDR3 runs to 15 residues. Germline lookup yields CDR1 MDHEN and CDR2 SYDVKM. The CDR3 DNA reads as TGTGCCAGCAGCCTTCGACAGAGTAGCAATCAGCCCCAGCATTTT. Residues: CASSLRQSSNQPQHF. Using reference TRBV28 and TRBJ1-5 for the parts outside the CDR3, the full variable domain is DVKVTQSSRYLVKRTGEKVFLECVQDMDHENMFWYRQDPGLGLRLIYFSYDVKMKEKGDIPEGYSVSREKKERFSLILESASTNQTSMYLCASSLRQSSNQPQHFGDGTRLSIL.

The rearrangement uses TRBV19 and TRBJ2-2; unclear D gene. CDR3 length: 14 amino acids. The V end lost 5 bases, the J end lost 1 base, and 8 bases lay between the germline ends. Germline V lookup: CDR1 LNHDA, CDR2 SQIVND (reference sequence). CDR3 sequence (DNA): TGTGCCAGTAGTGACCACAGGAACACCGGGGAGCTGTTTTTT. It yields the protein CASSDHRNTGELFF.

This rearrangement joins TRBV5-4 to TRBJ2-6; 10 nucleotides align to TRBD1. The germline V gene encodes CDR1 SGHNT and CDR2 YYREEE (reference sequence). This CDR3 region has 16 residues. J gave up 6 bases and V 3 bases, and 6 bases lay outside the gene matches. The CDR3 sequence is CASSSGTGEKANVLTF. CDR3 coding DNA: TGTGCCAGCAGCTCCGGGACAGGGGAGAAGGCCAACGTCCTGACTTTC.

J is TRBJ2-7 and V is TRBV5-6; D is possibly TRBD1 (5 bases). Germline V gene data show CDR1 as SGHDT and CDR2 as YYEEEE. The CDR3 has 16 residues. V lost 3 bases and J 4 bases, leaving 20 bases between the germline ends. In DNA form, the CDR3 reads TGTGCCAGCAGCTCGGTGGGTGGCAGGGTGCGGTACGAGCAGTACTTC. Its protein is CASSSVGGRVRYEQYF.

The J gene is TRBJ2-2, the V gene TRBV30, with 7 bases identical to TRBD1. Germline assignment: CDR1 GTSNPN and CDR2 SVGIG (reference sequence). After removal of 5 bases from V and 2 bases from J, the junction contained 2 bases not matched to a gene. CDR3 length: 13 residues. In nucleotides, the CDR3 is TGTGCCTGGGGGACAGCCAACACCGGGGAGCTGTTTTTT. As protein: CAWGTANTGELFF.

The chain employs TRBV6-1 and TRBJ2-5; 9 positions match TRBD2. Germline values: CDR1 MNHNS, CDR2 SASEGT. The CDR3 is 16 amino acids. Trimming removed 2 bases from V and 1 base from J; junction bases left unmatched: 5. CDR3 DNA sequence: TGTGCCAGCAGTGAACTAACAGCGGGGGGCCAAGAGACCCAGTACTTC. Protein: CASSELTAGGQETQYF.

This clone was detected once. The V gene is TRBV7-3, the J gene TRBJ1-2; tentatively, D is TRBD1 (6 bases). Germline loops: CDR1 SGHTA, CDR2 FQGTGA. With 2 bases removed from V and 5 bases from J, the gap between germline ends came to 18 bases. The CDR3 sequence is 16 residues long. This CDR3 reads CASSLGGPASLYGYTF. The CDR3, as DNA: TGTGCCAGCAGCTTAGGGGGCCCGGCGAGTTTATATGGCTACACCTTC.